These 24 T cell receptor beta chains came from one sample sequenced in a study of T-cell reconstitution after alpha-beta-depleted transplantation in children. Using unique molecular identifiers, the investigators prepared the TCRbeta library. TCRdb re-analysed the PCR reads in MiXCR, keeping a single row per CDR3 protein. Among 150,000 to 250,000 distinct CDR3 sequences listed, more than 14% were seen once. The starting material was PBMCs from the stem cell graft donor, obtained from the stem cell graft. These receptors all come from a human donor who donated a stem cell graft to a child with acute lymphoblastic leukemia.

This clonotype has a count of ten or more. This sequence joins TRBV12-3 or TRBV12-4 and TRBJ2-2; 7 bases are a match to TRBD1. V was clipped by 3 bases and J by 6 bases; unmatched bases: 7. CDR3 length equals 15 residues. The CDR3 sequence: CASSFHRQGPGELFF. As DNA, the CDR3 is TGTGCCAGCAGTTTCCACCGACAGGGCCCCGGGGAGCTGTTTTTT.

This clonotype has ten or more counts. V and J are TRBV12-3 or TRBV12-4 and TRBJ1-1; 9 bases align to TRBD1. With V trimmed by 3 bases and J by 0 bases, 2 bases remained unmatched. The CDR3 consists of 15 residues. CDR3 DNA: TGTGCCAGCAGTTTTGGACAGGGGTTGAACACTGAAGCTTTCTTT. Encoded protein: CASSFGQGLNTEAFF.

This clonotype was seen many times. The chain recombines TRBV20-1 with TRBJ2-5, with a weak D call TRBD1 (6 bases). Germline V gene lookup returns CDR1 DFQATT and CDR2 SNEGSKA (reference sequence). The CDR3 loop spans 12 amino acids. Trimming removed 7 bases from V and 2 bases from J, with 11 bases in between. The CDR3 region has the DNA TGCAGTGTTAGCCAGGGGCAAGAGACCCAGTACTTC. This gives the protein CSVSQGQETQYF.

This clonotype was found many times. One end of the junction varies from germline; a read error may be responsible. The chain recombines TRBV5-1 with TRBJ2-1, with D unresolved. CDR1 SGHRS and CDR2 YFSETQ come from the germline V gene. The CDR3 contains 12 residues. The CDR3 coding sequence is TGTGCCAGCAGCTTAGACTACAATGAGCAGTTCTTC. Translation gives CASSLDYNEQFF.

In its sample, this clonotype was seen many times. The chain recombines TRBV19 with TRBJ2-7; D unclear. V shed 5 bases and J shed 3 bases, with 14 bases lying between them. CDR1 and CDR2 (germline): LNHDA, SQIVND (reference sequence). The CDR3 is 14 residues long. CDR3 DNA sequence: TGTGCCAGTAGTTTCACTGCGACGAGCTACGAGCAGTACTTC. As protein: CASSFTATSYEQYF. The variable domain in full, completed from reference TRBV19 and TRBJ2-7, reads DGGITQSPKYLFRKEGQNVTLSCEQNLNHDAMYWYRQDPGQGLRLIYYSQIVNDFQKGDIAEGYSVSREKKESFPLTVTSAQKNPTAFYLCASSFTATSYEQYFGPGTRLTVT.

This clonotype was seen at least ten times. This rearrangement joins TRBV5-1 to TRBJ1-1; 8 positions agree with TRBD1. CDR3 length: 16 residues. The V segment lost 0 bases and the J segment 1 base; nucleotides outside the gene matches: 5. Germline-derived CDR1 and CDR2 are SGHRS and YFSETQ. CDR3 protein: CASSLAKDRANTEAFF. The DNA of the CDR3 is TGCGCCAGCAGCTTGGCCAAGGACAGGGCGAACACTGAAGCTTTCTTT.

This clonotype was counted at least ten times. This CDR3 reads CASSWTVNTEAFF. The CDR3 DNA follows: TGTGCCAGCAGCTGGACAGTAAACACTGAAGCTTTCTTT. The rearrangement uses TRBV5-5 and TRBJ1-1; D may be TRBD1 (6 bases). This CDR3 has 13 residues. The V end lost 3 bases, the J end lost 2 bases, and 8 bases lay between the germline ends. Per germline, CDR1 SGHKS and CDR2 YYEKEE (reference sequence).

As regards this clonotype: A much larger clone lies one base from this, so it may be a read error. The chain is built from TRBV2 and TRBJ1-2, with D possibly matching TRBD1 (6 bases). The CDR3 has 18 amino acids. Germline values: CDR1 SNHLY, CDR2 FYNNEI. CDR3 sequence reads: CACSFGVRTAQTTYGYTF. The DNA of the CDR3 is TGTGCCTGCAGTTTTGGGGTTCGGACAGCCCAAACTACCTATGGCTACACCTTC.

This rearrangement joins TRBV24-1 to TRBJ2-1; D is ambiguous. CDR1 is KGHDR, CDR2 SFDVKD, per germline. Between the trimmed V and J ends, which lost 4 bases and 7 bases, there was a span of 10 bases. The CDR3 contains 13 residues. The CDR3 loop reads CATSENLKNEQFF. DNA for the CDR3: TGTGCCACCAGTGAGAACTTAAAAAATGAGCAGTTCTTC.

For this clonotype: A much larger clonotype is one base distant, so this may be a read error. The chain employs TRBV5-1 and TRBJ1-1, with a possible D match to TRBD1 (6 bases). Germline V gives CDR1 SGHRS, CDR2 YFSETQ. This CDR3 is built from 13 residues. Here the CDR3 reads CSSSLARGTEAFF. The CDR3 nucleotides read TGCTCCAGCAGCTTGGCCAGGGGCACTGAAGCTTTCTTT.

This chain connects TRBV5-4 to TRBJ2-6, with 7 bases matching TRBD1. Germline assignment: CDR1 SGHNT and CDR2 YYREEE (reference sequence). There are 17 residues in the CDR3. Trimming cost V 0 bases and J 2 bases; bases outside gene matches: 5. The CDR3 region has the DNA TGTGCCAGCAGCTTGGGAGGACAGGTGGCTGGGGCCAACGTCCTGACTTTC. Translated: CASSLGGQVAGANVLTF.

This chain connects TRBV20-1 to TRBJ2-3, with TRBD2 as a possible D gene (5 bases). Deletions cut 7 bases from V and 4 bases from J, with 21 bases between. This CDR3 is built from 15 residues. Per the germline V gene, CDR1 is DFQATT and CDR2 is SNEGSKA (reference sequence). DNA for the CDR3: TGCAGTGTTCAGGACTCGACCGGAGAGGCAGATACGCAGTATTTT. This codes for CSVQDSTGEADTQYF.

This rearrangement joins TRBV6-1 to TRBJ2-7; D is possibly TRBD1 or TRBD2 (5 bases each). V lost 8 bases and J lost 2, with 16 bases in between. Germline values: CDR1 MNHNS, CDR2 SASEGT. The CDR3 runs 14 residues. In nucleotides, the CDR3 is TGTGCCAGCGGCCCCCGGGGCCTCCCCTACGAGCAGTACTTC. Translating it yields CASGPRGLPYEQYF.

In its sample, this clonotype was seen many times. The gene calls are TRBV20-1 and TRBJ2-7; weak D call: TRBD1 (6 bases). Germline-derived CDR1 and CDR2 are DFQATT and SNEGSKA (reference sequence). Trimming removed 4 bases at V and 7 bases at J, with 17 bases between. There are 13 residues in the CDR3. In nucleotides, the CDR3 is TGCAGTGCTAAAGGGGGAGCTCCCGCGGAGCAGTACTTC. Translation: CSAKGGAPAEQYF.

This clonotype was counted between two and nine times. V gene TRBV5-1 combines with J gene TRBJ1-5; a weak D match, TRBD1 (5 bases). Germline V CDR1 and CDR2: SGHRS, YFSETQ. Trimming left V 4 bases short and J 0 bases short, with 11 bases between. The length of the CDR3 is 15 residues. The CDR3 loop is CASSLKGLSNQPQHF. The CDR3 DNA is TGCGCCAGCAGCCTGAAGGGGCTTAGCAATCAGCCCCAGCATTTT.

This clonotype was found a few times. The rearrangement links TRBV5-1 to TRBJ2-1; 13 bases line up with TRBD2. The CDR3 totals 15 residues. Per the germline V gene, CDR1 is SGHRS and CDR2 is YFSETQ. V lost 2 bases to trimming and J lost 11 bases; unmatched junction nucleotides: 7. The CDR3 sequence is CASSFGTSGTSQQFF. DNA for the CDR3: TGCGCCAGCAGCTTTGGGACTAGCGGGACTTCCCAGCAGTTCTTC.

This rearrangement joins TRBV29-1 to TRBJ1-2; 7 bases line up with TRBD1. Trimming took 7 bases from V and 8 from J; bases not matched to a gene: 7. CDR3 length: 11 amino acids. CDR1 SQVTM and CDR2 ANQGSEA come from the germline V gene. The CDR3 spells CSAILGGGYTF. The CDR3 coding sequence is TGCAGCGCCATCCTAGGGGGCGGCTACACCTTC.

The chain recombines TRBV5-1 with TRBJ2-7; D might be TRBD1 (6 bases). This CDR3 is 16 amino acids long. The germline CDR1 and CDR2 sequences are SGHRS and YFSETQ. V was pared by 0 bases and J by 2 bases, with 15 bases between. The CDR3 sequence: CASSLAGRGMAYEQYF. As DNA, the CDR3 is TGCGCCAGCAGCTTGGCCGGCAGGGGCATGGCCTACGAGCAGTACTTC.

This clonotype was seen ten or more times. The chain joins TRBV7-2 to TRBJ2-7; 7 bases agree with TRBD2. Germline loops: CDR1 SGHTA, CDR2 FQGNSA. Trimming removed 11 bases from V and 6 bases from J; junction bases left unmatched: 16. The CDR3 contains 14 residues. The DNA of the CDR3 is TGTGCCCGCTCGGCGGGCGGGAGCATAGCCGAGCAGTACTTC. Translating it yields CARSAGGSIAEQYF.

This rearrangement joins TRBV5-1 to TRBJ1-1, with D hard to call. The length of the CDR3 is 14 residues. The V end lost 5 bases, the J end lost 1 base, and 12 bases lay between the germline ends. Germline CDR1 is SGHRS and CDR2 is YFSETQ. For the CDR3, the DNA is TGCGCCAGCAGAGAAGGGCCCCGGAACACTGAAGCTTTCTTT. This codes for CASREGPRNTEAFF.

The rearrangement links TRBV6-1 to TRBJ1-6, with 8 bases that match TRBD1. The CDR3 runs 14 residues. The J segment lost 8 bases and the V segment lost 3 bases, leaving 3 bases of the junction unmatched. The germline V gene encodes CDR1 MNHNS and CDR2 SASEGT. The CDR3 DNA reads TGTGCCAGCAGTGACAGGGGGCAGGATTCACCCCTCCACTTT. It translates to CASSDRGQDSPLHF.

This clonotype came up many times. This chain joins TRBV12-3 or TRBV12-4 and TRBJ2-7, with D possibly TRBD1 on 5 matching bases. The CDR3 covers 14 residues. Trimming shortened V by 7 bases and J by 1 base, and 14 bases separated the two germline ends. CDR3 in DNA: TGTGCCAGCACTCAGGGAACAGCGTCCTACGAGCAGTACTTC. This codes for CASTQGTASYEQYF.

The sample holds many counts of this clonotype. J is TRBJ2-7 and V is TRBV7-2, with D perhaps matching TRBD1 (6 bases). Germline-derived CDR1 and CDR2 are SGHTA and FQGNSA. V lost 1 base and J 2 bases, leaving 12 bases between the germline ends. This CDR3 has 15 residues. This CDR3 is CASSLVYGQTYEQYF. The CDR3 DNA reads as TGTGCCAGCAGCTTAGTGTATGGACAGACCTACGAGCAGTACTTC.

The chain links TRBV4-2 to TRBJ2-7; 13 nucleotides align to TRBD2. The V gene end was trimmed by 4 bases and the J gene end by 5 bases; junction bases not matched to a gene: 5. The CDR3 spans 15 residues. Germline CDR1 reads LGHNA; CDR2 reads YNFKEQ. The CDR3 reads CASSPGLAGIHEQYF. The CDR3, as DNA: TGTGCCAGCAGCCCGGGACTAGCGGGAATCCACGAGCAGTACTTC.